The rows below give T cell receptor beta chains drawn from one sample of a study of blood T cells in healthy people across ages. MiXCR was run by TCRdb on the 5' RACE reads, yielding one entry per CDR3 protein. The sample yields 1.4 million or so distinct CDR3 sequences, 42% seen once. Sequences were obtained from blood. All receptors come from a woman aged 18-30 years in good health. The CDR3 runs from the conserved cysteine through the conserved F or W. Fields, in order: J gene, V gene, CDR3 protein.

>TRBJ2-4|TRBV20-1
CSARSSYIQYF
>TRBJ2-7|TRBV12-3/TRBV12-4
CASSFSGRKYEQYF
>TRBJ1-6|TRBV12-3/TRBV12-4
CASSFWDRNSPPHF
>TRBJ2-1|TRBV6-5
CASSSTTASRNYNEQFF
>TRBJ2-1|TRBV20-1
CSAISFYPDQGSYNEQFF
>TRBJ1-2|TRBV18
CASRRGANEYGYTF
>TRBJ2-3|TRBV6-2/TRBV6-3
CASSSRTITTDTQYF
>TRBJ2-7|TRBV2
CASRRGLAESYEQYF
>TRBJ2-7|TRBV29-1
CSVETGHEQYF
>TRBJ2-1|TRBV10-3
CAINESAGALYNEQFF
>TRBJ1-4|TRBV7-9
CASSLSGREILFF
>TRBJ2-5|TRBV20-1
CSARGDQRNEQYF
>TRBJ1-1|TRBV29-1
CCVEAANTEAFF
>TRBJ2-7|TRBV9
CASSVEGDSSYEQYF
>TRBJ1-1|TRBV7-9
CASSHIPNTEAFF
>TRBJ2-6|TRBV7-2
CASSLIGTGRSGANVLTF
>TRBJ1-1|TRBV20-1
CSARSPLQGASWNTEAFF
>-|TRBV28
CASSARWVETQYF
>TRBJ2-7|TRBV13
CASSSIHRDHEQYF
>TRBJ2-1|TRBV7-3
CASSPLGRLSYNEQFF
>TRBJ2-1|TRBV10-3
CAISEAGQNNEQFF
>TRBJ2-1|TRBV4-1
CASSQSGGALQGEQFF
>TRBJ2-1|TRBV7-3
CASLGYNEQFF
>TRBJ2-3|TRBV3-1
CASSQLPGQGPDTQYF
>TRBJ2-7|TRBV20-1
CSAGGASRFYEQYF
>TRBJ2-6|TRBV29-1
CSVRTGANVLTF
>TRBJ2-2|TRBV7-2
CASSLRRLNTGELFF
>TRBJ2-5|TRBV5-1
CASSLANLGGWQETQYF
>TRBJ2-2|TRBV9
CASSVEGLAVLNTGELFF
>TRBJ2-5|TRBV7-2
CASSFQRGAWETQYF
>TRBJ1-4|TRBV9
CASSFRTGGMEKLFF
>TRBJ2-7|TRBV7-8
CASGLKREFHEQYF
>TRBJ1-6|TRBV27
CASSSHRGSGSPLHF
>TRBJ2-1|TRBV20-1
CSAEGDEQVF
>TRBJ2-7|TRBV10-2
CASSESGGAVDEQYF
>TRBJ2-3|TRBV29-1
CRVGDSVTDTQYF
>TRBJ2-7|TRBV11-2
CASSHAYEQYF
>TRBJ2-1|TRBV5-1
CASSLEPSGGEQFF
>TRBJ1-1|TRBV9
CASSGYRGGPEAFF
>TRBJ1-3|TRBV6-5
CASSYSNAPSGNTIYF
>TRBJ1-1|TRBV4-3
CASSHAGAQSTEAFF
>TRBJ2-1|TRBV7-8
CASSAWTGLDYNEQFF
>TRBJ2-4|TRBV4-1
CASRQIGGRINIQYF
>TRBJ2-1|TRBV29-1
CSAPGLSSYNEQFF
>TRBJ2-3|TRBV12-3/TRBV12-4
CASSPDPGVDTQYF
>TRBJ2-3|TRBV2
CASRETQPSTDTQYF